The 14 T cell receptor beta chains reported below all come from one sample, sequenced in a study of blood T cells in healthy people across ages. A second roughly 6 to 11 cycle PCR used barcoded and J-beta primers. Each CDR3 protein is one row after TCRdb ran MiXCR on the 5' RACE reads. The profile shows hundreds of thousands of distinct CDR3 sequences, 25% to 30% of them singletons. The sample comprised blood. Source of these receptors: a woman between 65 and 79 years old in good health.

Ten or more counts support this clonotype. The CDR3, as DNA: TGCGCCAGCAGCTTTACGGGACAGCCAAGTTCTGATTCTAACTATGGCTACACCTTC. Encoded protein: CASSFTGQPSSDSNYGYTF. The genes are TRBV5-1 and TRBJ1-2; TRBD1 agrees at 7 bases. The V and J ends lost 2 bases and 0 bases, in that order; junction bases with no gene match: 16. Per germline, CDR1 SGHRS and CDR2 YFSETQ. The CDR3 runs to 19 residues.

The V and J genes are TRBV18 and TRBJ2-4; possible D gene TRBD1, 6 bases. Germline CDR1 and CDR2: KGHSH and LQKENI. Trimming shortened V by 0 bases and J by 6 bases, and 12 bases separated the two germline ends. This CDR3 region has 15 residues. The CDR3 DNA sequence: TGTGCCAGCTCACCACCGGGGGCGCCGGGAAACATTCAGTACTTC. It yields the protein CASSPPGAPGNIQYF.

This clonotype came up a few times. The CDR3 spells CASSYGRGWPEKLFF. The CDR3 region has the DNA TGTGCCAGCAGTTACGGGAGAGGGTGGCCCGAAAAACTGTTTTTT. The genes are TRBV6-6 and TRBJ1-4; D is undetermined. Germline CDR1 and CDR2: MNHNY and SVGAGI (reference sequence). Trimming shortened V by 2 bases and J by 8 bases, and 15 bases separated the two germline ends. The CDR3 loop spans 15 amino acids.

This clonotype was detected only a few times. The CDR3 here is CASSQDSGRVEQYF. CDR3 bases: TGTGCCAGCAGCCAAGACAGCGGGAGGGTGGAGCAGTACTTC. The rearrangement joins TRBV14 to TRBJ2-5; 10 bases are shared with TRBD2. The V gene end was trimmed by 0 bases and the J gene end by 11 bases; junction bases not matched to a gene: 6. The CDR3 covers 14 residues. Germline-derived CDR1 and CDR2 are SGHDN and FVKESK.

The chain couples TRBV2 to TRBJ2-7; TRBD2 matches at 13 bases. This CDR3 has 15 amino acids. V dropped 4 bases and J dropped 2; count of bases not matched to a gene: 2. In germline, CDR1 is SNHLY, CDR2 FYNNEI. DNA for the CDR3: TGTGCCAGCAGTGTACTAGCGGGAGGGCCCTACGAGCAGTACTTC. Its translation is CASSVLAGGPYEQYF.

The chain links TRBV3-1 to TRBJ1-6, with TRBD1 matching 9 bases. CDR3 length: 14 residues. With 8 bases clipped from V and 8 bases from J, the junction kept 7 bases outside the gene matches. Germline CDR1 reads LGHDT; CDR2 reads YNNKEL (reference sequence). As DNA, the CDR3 is TGTGCCAGCGCAGACAGGGGGACACATTCACCCCTCCACTTT. Translated, it gives CASADRGTHSPLHF.

The chain has TRBV28 and TRBJ2-5; no definite D call. With the DNA end fitting TRBJ2-1 better, the J assignment may be wrong. This CDR3 is built from 11 residues. Germline-derived CDR1 and CDR2 are MDHEN and SYDVKM. This chain's CDR3 is CASRHDSEQFF. The DNA for the CDR3 is TGTGCCAGCAGGCACGACTCCGAGCAGTTCTTC.

Concerning this clonotype itself: A read error may be the cause here, since a much bigger clone is one base away. The rearrangement joins TRBV7-8 to TRBJ2-7; no clear D gene. V was shortened by 4 bases and J by 1 base, with 5 bases between the two germline ends. This CDR3 contains 12 residues. Germline CDR1 and CDR2: SGHVS and FQNEAQ. CDR3 nucleotide sequence: TGTGCCAGCAGCTCCGTGTCCTACGAGCAGTACTTC. This encodes CASSSVSYEQYF.

The chain recombines TRBV6-5 with TRBJ2-5; 7 bases are a match to TRBD1. Germline loops: CDR1 MNHEY, CDR2 SVGAGI. This CDR3 contains 16 residues. V was pared by 5 bases and J by 3 bases, with 12 bases of the junction left unmatched. CDR3 amino acids: CASSASGTVTEETQYF. The CDR3 nucleotides read TGTGCCAGCAGTGCATCCGGGACAGTAACAGAAGAGACCCAGTACTTC.

The chain is built from TRBV10-2 and TRBJ2-1; 12 bases align to TRBD2. This CDR3 has 16 amino acids. Germline CDR1 and CDR2: WSHSY and SAAADI. V shed 8 bases and J 3 bases; nucleotides not matched to a gene: 8. The CDR3 bases are TGCGCCAGCTCGCCCGGGACTAGCGGGTTCTACAATGAGCAGTTCTTC. This encodes CASSPGTSGFYNEQFF.

The CDR3 DNA is TGTGCCAGCAGCCAGATTCAAGAGACCCAGTACTTC. Protein product: CASSQIQETQYF. The chain uses TRBV3-1 and TRBJ2-5, with unresolved D. Per the germline V gene, CDR1 is LGHDT and CDR2 is YNNKEL (reference sequence). The V end lost 3 bases, the J end lost 2 bases, and 4 bases lay between the germline ends. CDR3 length equals 12 residues.

The chain carries TRBV5-1 and TRBJ2-3, with 10 bases matching TRBD2. The trim removed 1 base at V and 5 bases at J, leaving 4 bases unmatched. Germline CDR1 reads SGHRS; CDR2 reads YFSETQ. The CDR3 is 15 amino acids. CDR3 DNA: TGCGCCAGCAGCTTGCTAGCGGGAGTGAGAGATACGCAGTATTTT. Residues: CASSLLAGVRDTQYF.

Notes on this clonotype: One end of the junction varies from germline; a read error may be responsible. This sequence joins TRBV20-1 and TRBJ2-5, with D perhaps matching TRBD2 (6 bases). The CDR3 consists of 11 residues. Per germline, CDR1 DFQATT and CDR2 SNEGSKA (reference sequence). The CDR3: CSASDRETRYF. CDR3 in DNA: TGCAGTGCTTCCGACCGGGAGACCCGGTACTTC.

This clonotype was found many times. The CDR3 sequence: CASSLVAGAYEQYF. DNA for the CDR3: TGCGCCAGCAGCTTGGTAGCGGGGGCCTACGAGCAGTACTTC. The gene calls are TRBV5-1 and TRBJ2-7, with TRBD2 matching 9 bases. Germline V gene data show CDR1 as SGHRS and CDR2 as YFSETQ. The CDR3 runs 14 residues. V lost 0 bases, J lost 2 bases, and 0 bases stayed unmatched. Full variable domain (remainder filled in from reference TRBV5-1 and TRBJ2-7): KAGVTQTPRYLIKTRGQQVTLSCSPISGHRSVSWYQQTPGQGLQFLFEYFSETQRNKGNFPGRFSGRQFSNSRSEMNVSTLELGDSALYLCASSLVAGAYEQYFGPGTRLTVT.